The clone carrying this T cell receptor beta chain was counted many times. Its antigen is not known. This sample stems from a study of CD8+CD57+ T cells in acquired aplastic anemia. TCR beta VDJ and CDR3 profiles were obtained from a genomic DNA template. TCRdb reprocessed the reads via MiXCR and lists one record per CDR3 protein. Seen here are under 200,000 distinct CDR3 sequences, 40% to 60% observed once, and the top ten hold around a third. Whole-study findings and limits: Between the patient and control groups, CD8+ Simpson's diversity did not differ significantly. Shared by patients and controls, around 27 CD8+ CDR3s were abundant in patients.

Patients selected for sequencing had displayed CD8+CD57+ cell expansion by flow cytometry. Patients, without exception, had severe acquired aplastic anemia. Patients had received no therapy at the time of blood sampling. Per the germline V gene, CDR1 is DFQATT and CDR2 is SNEGSKA (reference sequence). V lost 0 bases and J lost 2; bases outside the gene matches: 4. The CDR3 has 15 amino acids. The material sequenced was sorted CD4+, CD8+, or CD8+CD57+ T cells (not recorded which) from PBMCs. The origin of this receptor is a human donor with aplastic anemia. This sequence joins TRBV20-1 and TRBJ2-7, with 10 bases that match TRBD2. Here the CDR3 DNA reads TGCAGTGCTAGAGAACTAGCGGGATCACCCTACGAGCAGTACTTC. Protein product: CSARELAGSPYEQYF.